This T cell receptor (beta chain) was recorded in a study of shared clonotypes between healthy human individuals. Trimming left V 2 bases short and J 0 bases short, with 11 bases between. The CDR3 totals 16 residues. Germline V gene data show CDR1 as LNHDA and CDR2 as SQIVND (reference sequence). Clones were sequenced by immunoSEQ multiplex PCR, and TCRdb holds only the in-frame ones, with some missing. Of over 1.4 million clones listed, over 95% are singletons. Sequenced input: naive CD4+ T cells sorted from blood. Subset described: CD45RA+ positively selected. V usage is TRBV19 and J usage is TRBJ1-5; D is undetermined. The TCR sequence derives from a man aged 25 to 40 in good health. The CDR3 sequence: CASSINGFDSNQPQHF. The DNA for the CDR3 is TGTGCCAGTAGTATAAATGGGTTTGATAGCAATCAGCCCCAGCATTTT.